These 15 T cell receptor beta chains share one sample of origin, sequenced in a study of STAT5B mutations in CD4+ large granular lymphocyte leukemia. Data came from immunoSEQ multiplex PCR; TCRdb stores just in-frame clones and leaves some out. Of approximately 20,000 clones detected, around 70% appear once; the ten largest clones hold about 32%. Material: CD4+ T cells from blood buffy coats. The receptors were gathered from a human donor in good health.

This chain links TRBV19 with TRBJ1-2; 8 nucleotides agree with TRBD1. Looked up from germline, CDR1 is LNHDA and CDR2 is SQIVND (reference sequence). This CDR3 is 12 amino acids long. The J segment lost 4 bases and the V segment lost 6 bases, leaving 1 base of the junction unmatched. The CDR3 spells CASRQGAYGYTF. CDR3 DNA sequence: TGTGCCAGTAGGCAGGGGGCCTATGGCTACACCTTC.

V and J are TRBV29-1 and TRBJ2-7; no clear D. The CDR3 loop spans 12 amino acids. With 2 bases removed from V and 3 bases from J, the gap between germline ends came to 8 bases. Germline CDR1 is SQVTM and CDR2 is ANQGSEA. Here the CDR3 reads CSVETRSYEQYF. The CDR3 nucleotides read TGCAGCGTTGAAACAAGGAGCTACGAGCAGTACTTC.

J is TRBJ2-5 and V is TRBV7-2; D is unresolved. The CDR3 contains 14 residues. With 5 bases removed from V and 2 bases from J, the gap between germline ends came to 12 bases. Germline loops: CDR1 SGHTA, CDR2 FQGNSA. CDR3 protein: CASSRPPQQETQYF. The CDR3 nucleotides are TGTGCCAGCAGCCGACCCCCCCAGCAAGAGACCCAGTACTTC. The full variable domain, in which reference TRBV7-2 and TRBJ2-5 provide the parts outside the CDR3, is GAGVSQSPSNKVTEKGKDVELRCDPISGHTALYWYRQSLGQGLEFLIYFQGNSAPDKSGLPSDRFSAERTGGSVSTLTIQRTQQEDSAVYLCASSRPPQQETQYFGPGTRLLVL.

This sequence joins TRBV4-2 and TRBJ2-7, with D tentatively TRBD1 (5 bases). The CDR3 contains 15 residues. V lost 3 bases to trimming and J lost 1 base, with 13 bases between them. Germline-derived CDR1 and CDR2 are LGHNA and YNFKEQ. The CDR3 region is CASSQTRGQSYEQYF. CDR3 nucleotides: TGTGCCAGCAGCCAGACAAGGGGCCAATCCTACGAGCAGTACTTC.

The V call is TRBV16, the J call TRBJ1-1; D is unclear. This CDR3 has 13 residues. Germline V gene lookup returns CDR1 KGHSY and CDR2 FQNENV. Trimming removed 0 bases at V and 1 base at J, with 3 bases between. The CDR3 here is CASSQSGNTEAFF. Written as DNA, the CDR3 is TGTGCCAGCAGCCAATCAGGGAACACTGAAGCTTTCTTT.

V gene TRBV7-2 combines with J gene TRBJ2-7, with TRBD1 matching 9 bases. Germline V gives CDR1 SGHTA, CDR2 FQGNSA. The trim removed 3 bases at V and 5 bases at J, leaving 11 bases unmatched. The CDR3 runs 16 residues. The DNA of the CDR3 is TGTGCCAGCAGCTTTGGGCCCGGGACAGGGATCAACGAGCAGTACTTC. It encodes CASSFGPGTGINEQYF.

There are a few counts of this clone. The chain is built from TRBV5-1 and TRBJ2-1; 7 nucleotides agree with TRBD1. V shed 2 bases and J 2 bases; nucleotides not matched to a gene: 4. This CDR3 comprises 15 residues. Germline CDR1 reads SGHRS; CDR2 reads YFSETQ. CDR3: CASSFSGQPYNEQFF. DNA for the CDR3: TGCGCCAGCAGCTTTTCGGGACAGCCCTACAATGAGCAGTTCTTC.

This clone was counted a few times. The rearrangement links TRBV5-6 to TRBJ1-2; D is uncertain. In germline, CDR1 is SGHDT, CDR2 YYEEEE. Trimming stripped 1 base from V and 4 bases from J, with 14 bases between. The CDR3 has 15 amino acids. The CDR3 reads CASSLWAVAGYGYTF. The DNA of the CDR3 is TGTGCCAGCAGCTTGTGGGCAGTGGCGGGCTATGGCTACACCTTC.

The chain combines TRBV10-3 with TRBJ2-7; a possible D gene is TRBD2 (6 bases). Deletions cut 6 bases from V and 6 bases from J, with 18 bases between. In germline, CDR1 is ENHRY, CDR2 SYGVKD. The CDR3 sequence is 14 residues long. The CDR3 loop is CAISPGTGTGEQYF. CDR3 in DNA: TGTGCCATCAGCCCCGGGACCGGGACTGGCGAGCAGTACTTC.

The rearrangement uses TRBV7-9 and TRBJ2-1; D remains unclear. Trimming removed 5 bases at V and 8 bases at J, with 19 bases between. The CDR3 runs to 15 residues. Germline V gives CDR1 SEHNR, CDR2 FQNEAQ (reference sequence). CDR3 sequence (DNA): TGTGCCAGCAGCCCCACAGAACCCGGACGCCATGAGCAGTTCTTC. Translation gives CASSPTEPGRHEQFF.

The rearrangement uses TRBV18 and TRBJ1-1; no clear D. Trimming removed 5 bases from V and 1 base from J, with 14 bases in between. The germline V gene encodes CDR1 KGHSH and CDR2 LQKENI. The CDR3 loop spans 15 amino acids. The CDR3 here is CASSSAGSTNTEAFF. The CDR3 DNA reads as TGTGCCAGCTCATCCGCTGGGTCTACGAACACTGAAGCTTTCTTT.

The table lists this clone with a few counts. The chain combines TRBV7-3 with TRBJ2-1; 11 nucleotides agree with TRBD2. Per germline, CDR1 SGHTA and CDR2 FQGTGA. V gave up 4 bases and J gave up 4 bases; unmatched junction bases: 3. The CDR3 covers 15 residues. The CDR3 protein is CASSSGLAEYNEQFF. The CDR3 DNA reads TGTGCCAGCAGCTCGGGACTAGCGGAATACAATGAGCAGTTCTTC.

The chain has TRBV30 and TRBJ1-2; D may be TRBD1 (5 bases). This CDR3 is built from 12 residues. Trimming shortened V by 1 base and J by 4 bases, and 7 bases separated the two germline ends. The germline gives CDR1 GTSNPN, CDR2 SVGIG (reference sequence). CDR3 loop: CAWSATAYGYTF. The CDR3 region has the DNA TGTGCCTGGAGTGCGACAGCCTATGGCTACACCTTC.

This clone was counted between two and nine times. The chain has TRBV11-2 and TRBJ1-1; TRBD1 aligns across 7 bases. Per the germline V gene, CDR1 is SGHAT and CDR2 is FQNNGV. Trimming removed 4 bases from V and 5 bases from J; junction bases left unmatched: 4. There are 13 residues in the CDR3. CDR3 DNA: TGTGCCAGCAGCTCGACAGGGCTGACTGAAGCTTTCTTT. This encodes CASSSTGLTEAFF.

The chain recombines TRBV5-1 with TRBJ2-2; 9 bases match TRBD1. The ends lost 0 bases at V and 6 bases at J; junction bases unmatched: 3. Per the germline V gene, CDR1 is SGHRS and CDR2 is YFSETQ. CDR3 size: 15 residues. The CDR3 sequence: CASSLGQGDPGELFF. CDR3 sequence (DNA): TGCGCCAGCAGCTTGGGACAGGGGGATCCCGGGGAGCTGTTTTTT.